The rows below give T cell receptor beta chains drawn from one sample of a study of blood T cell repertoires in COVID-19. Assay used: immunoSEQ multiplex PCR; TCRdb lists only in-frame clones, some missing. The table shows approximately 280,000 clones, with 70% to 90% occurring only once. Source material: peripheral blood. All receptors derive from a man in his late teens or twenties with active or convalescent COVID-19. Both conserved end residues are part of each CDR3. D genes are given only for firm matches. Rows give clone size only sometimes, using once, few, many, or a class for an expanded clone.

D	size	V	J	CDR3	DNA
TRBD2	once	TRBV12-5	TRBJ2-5	CASTSDGTSGEETQYF	TGTGCTAGTACCTCGGACGGGACTAGCGGGGAAGAGACCCAGTACTTC
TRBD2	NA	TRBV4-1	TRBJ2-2	CASSQEFSRLAGGPPAGELFF	TGCGCCAGCAGCCAAGAGTTTTCCCGACTAGCGGGGGGGCCACCCGCAGGGGAGCTGTTTTTT
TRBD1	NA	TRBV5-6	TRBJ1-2	CASRQTGGSRYGYTF	TGTGCCAGCAGACAGACAGGGGGCTCCCGCTATGGCTACACCTTC
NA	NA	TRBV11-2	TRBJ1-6	CASSLVARSPLHF	TGTGCCAGCAGCTTAGTAGCACGCTCACCCCTCCACTTT
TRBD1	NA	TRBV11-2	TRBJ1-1	CASSFTTSGQGMNTEAFF	TGTGCCAGCAGCTTCACTACCTCGGGACAGGGCATGAACACTGAAGCTTTCTTT
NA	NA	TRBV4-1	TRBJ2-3	CASSQSGWSASTDTQYF	TGCGCCAGCAGCCAATCGGGTTGGTCAGCGTCCACAGATACGCAGTATTTT
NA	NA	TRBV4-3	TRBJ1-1	CASSQEPWGGTEAFF	TGCGCCAGCAGCCAAGAACCGTGGGGGGGCACTGAAGCTTTCTTT
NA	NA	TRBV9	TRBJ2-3	CASSPSGDTQYF	TGTGCCAGCAGTCCGAGTGGAGATACGCAGTATTTT
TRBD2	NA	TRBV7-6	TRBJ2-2	CASSLDPPGLAGTGELFF	TGTGCCAGCAGCTTAGACCCCCCGGGACTAGCGGGCACCGGGGAGCTGTTTTTT
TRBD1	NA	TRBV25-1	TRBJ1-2	CASSESGGAYGYTF	TGTGCCAGCAGTGAATCAGGGGGAGCCTATGGCTACACCTTC
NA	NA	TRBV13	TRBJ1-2	CASSQQGQTF	TGTGCCAGCAGCCAGCAGGGTCAGACCTTC
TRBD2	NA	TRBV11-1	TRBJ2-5	CASRNRTSGIQETQYF	TGTGCCAGCAGAAATCGAACTAGCGGAATCCAAGAGACCCAGTACTTC
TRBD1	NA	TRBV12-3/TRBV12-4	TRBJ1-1	CASSRTGAEAFF	TGTGCCAGCAGCCGGACAGGGGCTGAAGCTTTCTTT